This T cell receptor (beta chain) was sequenced for a study of blood T cells in healthy people across ages. Next came a second PCR, run for about 6 to 11 cycles, which used a sample-barcoded 5' primer along with a J-beta primer mix. TCRdb reprocessed the 5' RACE reads via MiXCR and lists one record per CDR3 protein. The repertoire holds more than 800,000 distinct CDR3 sequences, with 45% as singletons. The CDR3 runs to 16 residues. The V end was cut by 2 bases, the J end by 0 bases, with 11 bases between. Sample: blood. The V call is TRBV12-3 or TRBV12-4, the J call TRBJ2-1; D may be TRBD1 (5 bases). The source is a woman aged 60-70 years in good health. CDR3 protein: CASSLLGVSSYNEQFF. The CDR3 DNA reads as TGTGCCAGCAGTTTATTAGGGGTTAGCTCCTACAATGAGCAGTTCTTC.